Presented here are 3 T cell receptor beta chains from one specimen sequenced in a study of tumor-infiltrating lymphocytes in primary liver carcinoma. Constant-region priming of 500 to 550 ng total RNA yielded TCR beta cDNA. The TCR beta library was amplified through three nested multiplex PCR rounds in a modified ARM-PCR procedure. With TRBV1-TRBV30 forward primers and a C-beta reverse primer, the first two PCR rounds were run for around 10 cycles each. TCRdb re-analysed the multiplex PCR reads in MiXCR, keeping a single row per CDR3 protein. The sample has under 110,000 distinct CDR3 sequences, approximately 70% seen once. Co-extracted RNA and DNA came from about 19-30 mg of unsorted bulk tissue. The specimen was liver tumor tissue from sampling region 2. Subset of the sample: tumor region T2, inferior pole. The receptors come from an older woman with primary liver carcinoma and hepatitis B virus infection.

With regard to this clonotype: This sequence may be a read error, since a much larger clone differs from it by one base. The chain uses TRBV7-8 and TRBJ2-5, with D possibly being TRBD1 or TRBD2 (5 bases each). Germline CDR1 SGHVS, CDR2 FQNEAQ. The CDR3 totals 15 residues. DNA of the CDR3: TGTGCCAGCAGCTACCCCCGGGGCAGAGGAGAGACCAAGTACTTC. Its protein product is CASSYPRGRGETKYF. Full variable domain (missing parts from reference TRBV7-8 and TRBJ2-5): GAGVSQSPRYKVAKRGQDVALRCDPISGHVSLFWYQQALGQGPEFLTYFQNEAQLDKSGLPSDRFFAERPEGSVSTLKIQRTQQEDSAVYLCASSYPRGRGETKYFGPGTRLLVL.

With regard to this clonotype: Sequence at one end of the junction differs from germline and may be a read error. The gene calls are TRBV6-4 and TRBJ2-3; possibly TRBD2 for D (5 bases). The CDR3 is 14 amino acids. Germline CDR1 reads MRHNA; CDR2 reads SNTAGT. CDR3 region: CASSVEGSTDMQYF. Here the CDR3 DNA reads TGTGCCAGCAGTGTCGAAGGGAGTACAGATATGCAGTATTTT.

In the case of this clonotype: At one end the junction does not follow the germline gene, possibly because of a read error. V usage is TRBV11-3 and J usage is TRBJ2-1; possible D gene TRBD1, 5 bases. The CDR3 runs 17 residues. CDR1 is SGHNT and CDR2 is YENEEA in the germline V gene. As DNA, the CDR3 is TGTGTCAGTAGCTTGGGAAGGGGTCGTATATCCTATAATGAGCAGTTCTTC. Protein sequence: CVSSLGRGRISYNEQFF. Full variable domain (missing parts from reference TRBV11-3 and TRBJ2-1): EAGVVQSPRYKIIEKKQPVAFWCNPISGHNTLYWYLQNLGQGPELLIRYENEEAVDDSQLPKDRFSAERLKGVDSTLKIQPAELGDSAVYLCVSSLGRGRISYNEQFFGPGTRLTVL.